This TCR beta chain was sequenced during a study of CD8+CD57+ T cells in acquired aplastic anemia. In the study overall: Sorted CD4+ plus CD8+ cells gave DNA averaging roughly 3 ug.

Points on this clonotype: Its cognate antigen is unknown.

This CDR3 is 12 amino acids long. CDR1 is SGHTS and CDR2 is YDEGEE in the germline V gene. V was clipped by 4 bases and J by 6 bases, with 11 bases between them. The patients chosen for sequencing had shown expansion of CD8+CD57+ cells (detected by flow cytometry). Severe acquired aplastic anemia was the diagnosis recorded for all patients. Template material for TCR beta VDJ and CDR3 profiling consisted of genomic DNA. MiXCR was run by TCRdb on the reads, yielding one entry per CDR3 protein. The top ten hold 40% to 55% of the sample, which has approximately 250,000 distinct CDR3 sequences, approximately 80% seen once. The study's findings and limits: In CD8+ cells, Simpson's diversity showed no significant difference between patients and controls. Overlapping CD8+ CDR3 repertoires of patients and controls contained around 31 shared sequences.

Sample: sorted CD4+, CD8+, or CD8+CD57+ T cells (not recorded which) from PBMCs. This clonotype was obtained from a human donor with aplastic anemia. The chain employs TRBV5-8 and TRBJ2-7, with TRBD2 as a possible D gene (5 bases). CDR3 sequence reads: CASSDAGGEQYV. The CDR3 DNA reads TGTGCCAGCAGCGATGCCGGAGGCGAGCAGTACGTC.